Only one count was recorded for the clone carrying this TCR beta chain. Its antigen is still unknown. CD45RO negativity and positive selection for CCR7 defined naive CD8 cells, a population that excluded terminally differentiated effector memory CD45RA+ cells. The donors were adults (healthy and HIV-negative) with no recent acute infections or vaccinations. Every donor was a Caucasian adult from Nashville, Tennessee. These data originate in a study of shared clonotypes between healthy human individuals. Study results and caveats: The naive CD4 repertoires of a handful of donors were compared, and around 5% of clonotypes were shared.

Trimming took off 4 bases at V and 1 base at J, with 14 bases between the two ends. Germline values: CDR1 SGHDT, CDR2 YYEEEE. This CDR3 comprises 15 residues. Sequencing used immunoSEQ multiplex PCR; TCRdb keeps in-frame clones, though not all of them. Of around 1.9 million clones listed, just over 90% are singletons. Sequenced input: naive CD8+ T cells from PBMCs. This clonotype was sampled from a man aged 18 to 30 in good health. Some clones in this sample may be carry-over from other donors' samples. The V call is TRBV5-6, the J call TRBJ1-1; possibly TRBD1 for D (5 bases). The CDR3 DNA sequence: TGTGCCAGCAGCCAAGGGGCCTCTTGGAACACTGAAGCTTTCTTT. Its protein product is CASSQGASWNTEAFF.